This T cell receptor (beta chain) was observed in a study of blood T cells in healthy people across ages. Germline CDR1 DFQATT, CDR2 SNEGSKA (reference sequence). V gave up 6 bases and J gave up 3 bases, with 22 bases separating them. The CDR3 runs to 16 residues. A word on this clonotype: The antigen is not known.

Sample-barcoded 5' priming and a J-beta primer mix drove a second PCR of 7 to 11 cycles. A template-switch adaptor that had 12 random nucleotides put a tag on each cDNA molecule. TCRdb passed the 5' RACE reads through MiXCR, listing each CDR3 protein once. This table has under 750,000 distinct CDR3 sequences, around 50% appearing once. Study observations and caveats: Donor CMV status, an unknown factor, possibly confounded changes in expanded clonotypes. Compared with aged donors, long-lived donors showed fewer expanded clones, suggesting selection.

This TCR derives from a man older than 75 in good health. The chain couples TRBV20-1 to TRBJ2-3, with D hard to call. Source material: blood. The CDR3 nucleotides are TGCAGTGCCGAGTGGGTGGCGACCCTGGGGACAGATACGCAGTATTTT. This translates into CSAEWVATLGTDTQYF.